What follows are 28 T cell receptor beta chains derived from one specimen sequenced in a study of shared clonotypes between healthy human individuals. Method: immunoSEQ multiplex PCR; TCRdb's copy keeps in-frame clones and lacks some. The sample has roughly 570,000 clones, roughly 98% seen once. Only CD45RO-negative cells positively selected for CCR7 counted as naive CD8 cells, so terminally differentiated effector memory CD45RA+ cells were excluded. Sequenced input: naive CD8+ T cells sorted from blood. All receptors derive from a young man in good health.

This clone was counted a single time. This chain uses TRBV2 with TRBJ2-3; possible D gene TRBD2, 6 bases. CDR3 length: 12 amino acids. Germline V gene lookup returns CDR1 SNHLY and CDR2 FYNNEI. The CDR3 sequence: CAELEGPGTQYF. As DNA, the CDR3 is TGTGCGGAGTTGGAGGGTCCAGGGACGCAGTATTTT.

This clone has a single count. This sequence joins TRBV29-1 and TRBJ2-1, with TRBD2 identical over 10 bases. V lost 3 bases and J lost 0; bases outside the gene matches: 11. CDR3 length equals 18 residues. Germline CDR1 and CDR2: SQVTM and ANQGSEA. The CDR3 sequence: CSVEGLAGGTTSYNEQFF. The CDR3 DNA follows: TGCAGCGTTGAGGGGTTAGCGGGAGGAACAACCTCCTACAATGAGCAGTTCTTC.

This chain uses TRBV6-1 with TRBJ1-2; tentatively, D is TRBD1 (6 bases). The CDR3 is 15 residues long. V lost 3 bases to trimming and J lost 4 bases, with 15 bases between them. Germline CDR1 reads MNHNS; CDR2 reads SASEGT. DNA of the CDR3: TGTGCCAGCAGTGAGGACAGATCTTCATTCTATGGCTACACCTTC. This gives the protein CASSEDRSSFYGYTF.

The J gene is TRBJ2-5, the V gene TRBV2; D is possibly TRBD1 (6 bases). Trimming pared 3 bases from V and 3 bases from J, leaving 8 bases between. The CDR3 runs 13 residues. Germline V gene data show CDR1 as SNHLY and CDR2 as FYNNEI. The CDR3 protein is CASSDPGEETQYF. CDR3 nucleotides: TGTGCCAGCAGTGACCCAGGGGAAGAGACCCAGTACTTC.

This clone was observed once. Other DNA sequences in the same sample also yield this CDR3. The chain uses TRBV6-5 and TRBJ2-5; D is unresolved. The CDR3 runs to 11 residues. The V end was cut by 2 bases, the J end by 5 bases, with 3 bases between. Germline assignment: CDR1 MNHEY and CDR2 SVGAGI. The CDR3 is CASSYGETQYF. CDR3 DNA: TGTGCCAGCAGTTACGGTGAGACCCAGTACTTC.

The rearrangement links TRBV7-2 to TRBJ1-2; D not resolved. The CDR3 has 13 residues. The germline V and J ends were trimmed by 1 base and 8 bases, with 11 bases remaining between them. The germline V gene has CDR1 SGHTA and CDR2 FQGNSA. CDR3 DNA sequence: TGTGCCAGCAGCTTAGGCGGGGATGGAGGCTACACCTTC. Translation: CASSLGGDGGYTF.

The genes are TRBV6-4 and TRBJ2-2; no reliable D call. Looked up from germline, CDR1 is MRHNA and CDR2 is SNTAGT. CDR3 length equals 12 residues. Trimming shortened V by 0 bases and J by 7 bases, and 3 bases separated the two germline ends. In DNA form, the CDR3 reads TGTGCCAGCAGTGACTCGGGCGGGGAGCTGTTTTTT. Amino acids: CASSDSGGELFF.

This chain connects TRBV5-4 to TRBJ2-6, with TRBD1 matching 7 bases. The CDR3 extends over 17 amino acids. The germline CDR1 and CDR2 sequences are SGHNT and YYREEE (reference sequence). After removal of 4 bases from V and 0 bases from J, the junction contained 7 bases not matched to a gene. The CDR3 loop reads CASSGDSQTSGANVLTF. The CDR3 coding sequence is TGTGCCAGCAGCGGGGACAGCCAAACCTCTGGGGCCAACGTCCTGACTTTC.

The chain employs TRBV4-1 and TRBJ2-7; D remains unclear. Trimming left V 4 bases short and J 3 bases short, with 16 bases between. This CDR3 is 15 amino acids long. Looked up from germline, CDR1 is MGHRA and CDR2 is YSYEKL. The CDR3 DNA sequence: TGCGCCAGCAGCCCGATGGTAAATAGAGGCTACGAGCAGTACTTC. Protein sequence: CASSPMVNRGYEQYF.

The rearrangement uses TRBV11-2 and TRBJ2-7; D is perhaps TRBD1 (6 bases). The CDR3 spans 17 residues. Germline V gene lookup returns CDR1 SGHAT and CDR2 FQNNGV. Deletions cut 4 bases from V and 2 bases from J, with 21 bases between. The CDR3 DNA reads as TGTGCCAGCAGCTCGACACCCCCGACAGGAGTCCCCTACGAGCAGTACTTC. Amino acids: CASSSTPPTGVPYEQYF.

The J gene is TRBJ1-1, the V gene TRBV4-3; TRBD1 is a possible D gene (6 bases). Between the trimmed V and J ends, which lost 0 bases and 4 bases, there was a span of 12 bases. The CDR3 loop spans 15 amino acids. Germline CDR1 and CDR2: LGHNA and YSLEER. The CDR3 sequence: CASSQEEPGVTEAFF. The CDR3 DNA follows: TGCGCCAGCAGCCAAGAGGAACCAGGGGTCACTGAAGCTTTCTTT.

This clone is a singleton in its sample. The junction departs from the called germline gene at one end, perhaps through a read error. The J gene is TRBJ2-3, the V gene TRBV6-6, with 7 bases aligning to TRBD2. The CDR3 sequence is 14 residues long. Germline CDR1 MNHNY, CDR2 SVGAGI (reference sequence). CDR3 DNA: TGTGCCAGCAGTAGCCGCGGGAGCATAGATACGCAGTATTTT. Amino acids: CASSSRGSIDTQYF.

The rearrangement uses TRBV19 and TRBJ2-7; a possible D gene is TRBD2 (5 bases). This CDR3 is 14 amino acids long. Germline V gene sequence: CDR1 LNHDA, CDR2 SQIVND (reference sequence). The germline V and J ends were trimmed by 3 bases and 1 base, with 10 bases remaining between them. CDR3 sequence (DNA): TGTGCCAGTAGTATCTACGGGATGTCCTACGAGCAGTACTTC. Translation gives CASSIYGMSYEQYF. The full variable domain, its missing parts supplied by reference TRBV19 and TRBJ2-7, is DGGITQSPKYLFRKEGQNVTLSCEQNLNHDAMYWYRQDPGQGLRLIYYSQIVNDFQKGDIAEGYSVSREKKESFPLTVTSAQKNPTAFYLCASSIYGMSYEQYFGPGTRLTVT.

The rearrangement links TRBV27 to TRBJ2-3, with 7 bases fitting TRBD2. CDR3 size: 16 residues. Germline CDR1 is MNHEY and CDR2 is SMNVEV (reference sequence). J lost 4 bases, V lost 2 bases, and 9 bases had no gene match. CDR3 sequence: CASSLAGLKRPDTQYF. The DNA for the CDR3 is TGTGCCAGCAGTTTAGCGGGACTAAAGCGTCCAGATACGCAGTATTTT.

This rearrangement joins TRBV30 to TRBJ2-5; 10 bases agree with TRBD2. CDR3 size: 14 residues. Germline lookup yields CDR1 GTSNPN and CDR2 SVGIG (reference sequence). Unmatched junction bases numbered 2, after V lost 2 bases and J lost 2 bases. For the CDR3, the DNA is TGTGCCTGGAGTTGGACTAGCGGACAAGAGACCCAGTACTTC. Translated: CAWSWTSGQETQYF.

The rearrangement uses TRBV7-9 and TRBJ2-5, with TRBD2 matching 7 bases. Germline CDR1 and CDR2: SEHNR and FQNEAQ (reference sequence). This CDR3 spans 15 amino acids. J gave up 3 bases and V 5 bases, and 9 bases lay outside the gene matches. The CDR3 sequence is CASSPGGLAEETQYF. The CDR3 DNA reads TGTGCCAGCAGCCCAGGTGGCCTAGCGGAAGAGACCCAGTACTTC.

The rearrangement uses TRBV12-2 and TRBJ2-7; TRBD1, the table's D call, lacks a check against the DNA. TRBV12-2 is assigned pseudogene status. The CDR3 is 17 amino acids. The CDR3 nucleotides read TGTGCAAGTCGCTCAGAGGGACAGAAAATACTCTCCTACGAGCAGTACTTC. Amino acid sequence: CASRSEGQKILSYEQYF.

The chain joins TRBV10-3 to TRBJ2-1; maybe TRBD1 (6 bases). V was trimmed by 0 bases and J by 2 bases, leaving 14 bases between them. The length of the CDR3 is 17 residues. Germline V CDR1 and CDR2: ENHRY, SYGVKD. CDR3 nucleotide sequence: TGTGCCATCAGTGAGTCAAAGTCAGGGGCCCCCTACAATGAGCAGTTCTTC. Translation gives CAISESKSGAPYNEQFF.

The genes are TRBV29-1 and TRBJ2-1; 16 bases fit TRBD2. The germline V gene has CDR1 SQVTM and CDR2 ANQGSEA. Germline trimming cut 3 bases from V and 6 bases from J; bases unmatched to any gene: 8. The CDR3 is made up of 17 amino acids. The CDR3: CSVEGTSGRAPRNEQFF. For the CDR3, the DNA is TGCAGCGTTGAGGGGACTAGCGGGAGGGCCCCCCGCAATGAGCAGTTCTTC.

This sequence joins TRBV10-3 and TRBJ1-1, with D hard to call. The germline CDR1 and CDR2 sequences are ENHRY and SYGVKD. The CDR3 is 12 amino acids. The DNA of the CDR3 is TGTGCTGTCATGGGTGGAAAAACTGAAGCTTTCTTT. It yields the protein CAVMGGKTEAFF.

Only one count was recorded for this clone. As DNA, the CDR3 is TGTGCCAGCAGTGACCCTGTCGATGGCTACACCTTC. Translation gives CASSDPVDGYTF. The chain has TRBV6-4 and TRBJ1-2; unclear D gene. The CDR3 extends over 12 amino acids. Germline V CDR1 and CDR2: MRHNA, SNTAGT. V was trimmed by 2 bases and J by 6 bases, leaving 7 bases between them.

The chain uses TRBV27 and TRBJ2-1, with TRBD2 identical over 10 bases. This CDR3 is 17 amino acids long. With V trimmed by 2 bases and J by 4 bases, 8 bases remained unmatched. Germline values: CDR1 MNHEY, CDR2 SMNVEV (reference sequence). This CDR3 is CASSLARTSGPYNEQFF. For the CDR3, the DNA is TGTGCCAGCAGTTTAGCCCGGACTAGCGGCCCATACAATGAGCAGTTCTTC.

The chain combines TRBV5-1 with TRBJ2-7; a weak D match, TRBD2 (6 bases). Germline CDR1 is SGHRS and CDR2 is YFSETQ. The V end was cut by 5 bases, the J end by 7 bases, with 16 bases between. CDR3 length: 13 amino acids. CDR3 sequence: CASRVAGTEEQYF. The CDR3 DNA follows: TGCGCCAGCAGGGTCGCGGGGACGGAAGAGCAGTACTTC.

As concerns this clone: A far larger clone is just one base off, so this is likely a read error. This sample also contains other DNA sequences that code for the same CDR3. CDR3 sequence: CASSLGAGELFF. CDR3 nucleotides: TGTGCCAGCAGCTTAGGTGCCGGGGAGCTGTTTTTT. The genes are TRBV7-9 and TRBJ2-2; D not resolved. This CDR3 is 12 amino acids long. CDR1 SEHNR and CDR2 FQNEAQ come from the germline V gene (reference sequence). Trimming removed 1 base from V and 6 bases from J, with 3 bases in between.

V gene TRBV5-1 combines with J gene TRBJ1-1; no definite D call. Germline CDR1 SGHRS, CDR2 YFSETQ. CDR3 length: 14 residues. The germline V and J ends were trimmed by 0 bases and 1 base, with 7 bases remaining between them. Here the CDR3 reads CASSLVRPNTEAFF. The CDR3 coding sequence is TGCGCCAGCAGCTTGGTTCGACCGAACACTGAAGCTTTCTTT.

Concerning this clone itself: Other nucleotide sequences from this sample produce the same CDR3. This CDR3 is CASSFLGETQYF. The CDR3 nucleotides read TGTGCCAGCAGCTTCCTCGGTGAGACCCAGTACTTC. The V call is TRBV7-9, the J call TRBJ2-5, with D uncertain. The CDR3 extends over 12 amino acids. V was clipped by 3 bases and J by 5 bases, with 7 bases between them. Germline V gene sequence: CDR1 SEHNR, CDR2 FQNEAQ (reference sequence).

The V call is TRBV7-9, the J call TRBJ1-1; 10 bases are shared with TRBD1. V was pared by 5 bases and J by 5 bases, with 14 bases of the junction left unmatched. The CDR3 runs to 17 residues. Per the germline V gene, CDR1 is SEHNR and CDR2 is FQNEAQ (reference sequence). The CDR3 sequence: CASSPTVPGQGMTEAFF. CDR3 in DNA: TGTGCCAGCAGCCCAACTGTCCCGGGACAGGGGATGACTGAAGCTTTCTTT.

The genes are TRBV29-1 and TRBJ1-2, with D possibly being TRBD1 (5 bases). V gave up 3 bases and J gave up 1 base, with 9 bases separating them. From germline, CDR1 is SQVTM and CDR2 ANQGSEA. The CDR3 covers 13 residues. The DNA for the CDR3 is TGCAGCGTTGACAGGGTAGATAACTATGGCTACACCTTC. Translation: CSVDRVDNYGYTF.